This is a list of T cell receptor beta chains from one sample in a study of T cell responses to AZD1222 COVID-19 vaccine. TCRdb's copy holds only in-frame clones and misses some; the assay was immunoSEQ multiplex PCR. The table has approximately 260,000 clones, approximately 93% seen once. The specimen comprised peripheral blood, sampled on day 0 of AZD1222 vaccination. The receptor set was obtained from an adult in good health. Each CDR3 is given with its conserved first and last residue. The order of the fields is J gene, CDR3 length, V gene, clone size, D gene, CDR3 DNA, CDR3 protein. The D gene is left open where the match is weak. Clone size is given for some rows only: seen once, a few or many times, or a class if the clone is expanded.

J gene: TRBJ1-2
CDR3 length: 15
V gene: TRBV2
clone size: -
D gene: -
CDR3 DNA: TGTGCCAGCAGTGAGAGGGGAGTATATAACTATGGCTACACCTTC
CDR3 protein: CASSERGVYNYGYTF

J gene: TRBJ2-7
CDR3 length: 15
V gene: TRBV7-2
clone size: -
D gene: TRBD2
CDR3 DNA: TGTGCCAGCAGCTTTAGCGGGGGGGCTCGGAACGAGCAGTACTTC
CDR3 protein: CASSFSGGARNEQYF

J gene: TRBJ2-3
CDR3 length: 12
V gene: TRBV2
clone size: -
D gene: -
CDR3 DNA: TGTGCCGGCGGAGGAGACGCCGATACGCAGTATTTT
CDR3 protein: CAGGGDADTQYF

J gene: TRBJ2-3
CDR3 length: 16
V gene: TRBV28
clone size: few
D gene: -
CDR3 DNA: TGTGCCAGCAGTTCTGGGGGGCATGGGGACACAGATACGCAGTATTTT
CDR3 protein: CASSSGGHGDTDTQYF

J gene: TRBJ1-3
CDR3 length: 16
V gene: TRBV7-3
clone size: -
D gene: -
CDR3 DNA: TGTGCCAGCAGCCAAGGCGGAGGGTACTCTGGAAACACCATATATTTT
CDR3 protein: CASSQGGGYSGNTIYF

J gene: TRBJ2-1
CDR3 length: 14
V gene: TRBV4-3
clone size: -
D gene: -
CDR3 DNA: TGCGCCAGCAGCCAAGCCGGGAGAGCGAATGAGCAGTTCTTC
CDR3 protein: CASSQAGRANEQFF

J gene: TRBJ2-3
CDR3 length: 14
V gene: TRBV19
clone size: few
D gene: -
CDR3 DNA: TGTGCCAGTAGTTGGGGGAACACCCAAGATACGCAGTATTTT
CDR3 protein: CASSWGNTQDTQYF

J gene: TRBJ1-1
CDR3 length: 15
V gene: TRBV28
clone size: -
D gene: -
CDR3 DNA: TGTGCCAGCAGTTTATTCGGGGCCGCTAGCGCTGAAGCTTTCTTT
CDR3 protein: CASSLFGAASAEAFF

J gene: TRBJ2-7
CDR3 length: 13
V gene: TRBV19
clone size: -
D gene: -
CDR3 DNA: TGTGCCAGTAGTATATCTAGGGGGTACGAGCAGTACTTC
CDR3 protein: CASSISRGYEQYF

J gene: TRBJ1-1
CDR3 length: 15
V gene: TRBV6-2/TRBV6-3
clone size: -
D gene: TRBD1
CDR3 DNA: TGTGCCAGCAGTTACGGATACAGGGGGGGCACTGAAGCTTTCTTT
CDR3 protein: CASSYGYRGGTEAFF

J gene: TRBJ1-2
CDR3 length: 13
V gene: TRBV6-4
clone size: -
D gene: TRBD1
CDR3 DNA: TGTGCCAGCAGCTTCAGACAGGGCTATGGCTACACCTTC
CDR3 protein: CASSFRQGYGYTF

J gene: TRBJ2-7
CDR3 length: 14
V gene: TRBV4-1
clone size: -
D gene: -
CDR3 DNA: TGCGCCAGCGCCAACCCGGGGACGGGCTACGAGCAGTACTTC
CDR3 protein: CASANPGTGYEQYF

J gene: TRBJ1-5
CDR3 length: 13
V gene: TRBV5-1
clone size: -
D gene: -
CDR3 DNA: TGCGCCAGCAGCTTGGAAGAGGCCGGCTTCAAGCATTTT
CDR3 protein: CASSLEEAGFKHF

J gene: TRBJ2-3
CDR3 length: 16
V gene: TRBV10-1
clone size: once
D gene: TRBD2
CDR3 DNA: TGCGCCAGCAGTCCTGGACTAGCGGGTAGCACAGATACGCAGTATTTT
CDR3 protein: CASSPGLAGSTDTQYF

J gene: TRBJ2-2
CDR3 length: 13
V gene: TRBV5-6
clone size: -
D gene: -
CDR3 DNA: TGTGCCAGCAGTTTGACAGCCACCGGGGAGCTGTTTTTT
CDR3 protein: CASSLTATGELFF

J gene: TRBJ2-7
CDR3 length: 16
V gene: TRBV6-1
clone size: -
D gene: TRBD2
CDR3 DNA: TGTGCCAGCAGTGAAGGACTAGCGGGGGCCTCCTACGAGCAGTACTTC
CDR3 protein: CASSEGLAGASYEQYF

J gene: TRBJ2-7
CDR3 length: 14
V gene: TRBV28
clone size: -
D gene: TRBD2
CDR3 DNA: TGTGCCAGCAGGAGTCCGGGACTAGTTAACGAGCAGTACTTC
CDR3 protein: CASRSPGLVNEQYF

J gene: TRBJ2-5
CDR3 length: 14
V gene: TRBV2
clone size: once
D gene: -
CDR3 DNA: TGTGCCACCTCTCGGGCAGGCCTTATGGAGACCCAGTACTTC
CDR3 protein: CATSRAGLMETQYF

J gene: TRBJ2-1
CDR3 length: 16
V gene: TRBV9
clone size: -
D gene: -
CDR3 DNA: TGTGCCAGCAGCGTAGAAGGAGGGAGCTCCTACAATGAGCAGTTCTTC
CDR3 protein: CASSVEGGSSYNEQFF

J gene: TRBJ2-2
CDR3 length: 19
V gene: TRBV9
clone size: -
D gene: -
CDR3 DNA: TGTGCCAGCAGCGGATCGGGAGAAAAAAGCGGGCACGGCACCGGGGAGCTGTTTTTT
CDR3 protein: CASSGSGEKSGHGTGELFF

J gene: TRBJ2-1
CDR3 length: 19
V gene: TRBV13
clone size: -
D gene: TRBD2
CDR3 DNA: TGTGCCAGCAGCACCGGGACTAGCGGGTTACCTAGCTCCTACAATGAGCAGTTCTTC
CDR3 protein: CASSTGTSGLPSSYNEQFF

J gene: TRBJ2-1
CDR3 length: 15
V gene: TRBV9
clone size: -
D gene: -
CDR3 DNA: TGTGCCAGCAGCGACCTATCGGGCCCCATGGGTGAGCAGTTCTTC
CDR3 protein: CASSDLSGPMGEQFF

J gene: TRBJ1-5
CDR3 length: 15
V gene: TRBV7-9
clone size: -
D gene: -
CDR3 DNA: TGTGCCAGCAGCTTAGGCGACGGCGGCAACCAGCCCCAGCATTTT
CDR3 protein: CASSLGDGGNQPQHF

J gene: TRBJ1-3
CDR3 length: 15
V gene: TRBV2
clone size: -
D gene: -
CDR3 DNA: TGTGCCAGCAGTGGAGTGGGGTTAACTGGAAACACCATATATTTT
CDR3 protein: CASSGVGLTGNTIYF

J gene: TRBJ2-1
CDR3 length: 15
V gene: TRBV6-6
clone size: -
D gene: TRBD2
CDR3 DNA: TGTGCCAGCAGTTTTACTAGCGGGGTCTACAATGAGCAGTTCTTC
CDR3 protein: CASSFTSGVYNEQFF

J gene: TRBJ2-1
CDR3 length: 14
V gene: TRBV7-2
clone size: -
D gene: TRBD2
CDR3 DNA: TGTGCCAGCAGCTATAGGACTAGCGCCAATGAGCAGTTCTTC
CDR3 protein: CASSYRTSANEQFF

J gene: TRBJ2-6
CDR3 length: 16
V gene: TRBV4-1
clone size: -
D gene: TRBD1
CDR3 DNA: TGCGCCAGCAGCCACTCGACAGGGACAGGGGCCAACGTCCTGACTTTC
CDR3 protein: CASSHSTGTGANVLTF

J gene: TRBJ1-1
CDR3 length: 12
V gene: TRBV29-1
clone size: -
D gene: TRBD1
CDR3 DNA: TGCAGCGTAGACAGGGGGAGCACTGAAGCTTTCTTT
CDR3 protein: CSVDRGSTEAFF

J gene: TRBJ2-7
CDR3 length: 12
V gene: TRBV2
clone size: once
D gene: -
CDR3 DNA: TGTGCCAGCAGTCAAACCAGGTACGAGCAGTACTTC
CDR3 protein: CASSQTRYEQYF

J gene: TRBJ2-1
CDR3 length: 13
V gene: TRBV3-1/TRBV3-2
clone size: -
D gene: -
CDR3 DNA: TGTGCCAGCAGCCTACCCAGCCACAATGAGCAGTTCTTC
CDR3 protein: CASSLPSHNEQFF

J gene: TRBJ1-6
CDR3 length: 13
V gene: TRBV3-1/TRBV3-2
clone size: -
D gene: -
CDR3 DNA: TGTGCCAGCCTGGGGTTGGATAATTCACCCCTCCACTTT
CDR3 protein: CASLGLDNSPLHF

J gene: TRBJ2-7
CDR3 length: 13
V gene: TRBV10-1
clone size: -
D gene: -
CDR3 DNA: TGCGCCAGCAGTGAGGGCTACCGACGGGAGCAGTACTTC
CDR3 protein: CASSEGYRREQYF

J gene: TRBJ1-4
CDR3 length: 15
V gene: TRBV28
clone size: -
D gene: -
CDR3 DNA: TGTGCCAGCAGTTTGGGGTCCCCTTTTGGGGAAAAACTGTTTTTT
CDR3 protein: CASSLGSPFGEKLFF

J gene: TRBJ2-2
CDR3 length: 14
V gene: TRBV29-1
clone size: -
D gene: TRBD1
CDR3 DNA: TGCAGCGTTGAAGAGGGACAGGGTACCGGGGAGCTGTTTTTT
CDR3 protein: CSVEEGQGTGELFF

J gene: TRBJ1-6
CDR3 length: 17
V gene: TRBV4-1
clone size: -
D gene: TRBD1
CDR3 DNA: TGCGCCAGCAGCCTCGGTGGGACAGGGGAGAAAAATTCACCCCTCCACTTT
CDR3 protein: CASSLGGTGEKNSPLHF

J gene: TRBJ1-1
CDR3 length: 13
V gene: TRBV6-5
clone size: once
D gene: -
CDR3 DNA: TGTGCCAGCAGTAACTACAGGAACACTGAAGCTTTCTTT
CDR3 protein: CASSNYRNTEAFF

J gene: TRBJ1-2
CDR3 length: 15
V gene: TRBV19
clone size: -
D gene: -
CDR3 DNA: TGTGCCAGTAGTTCCCGGGGTCAGGGATCCTATGGCTACACCTTC
CDR3 protein: CASSSRGQGSYGYTF

J gene: TRBJ2-7
CDR3 length: 15
V gene: TRBV3-1/TRBV3-2
clone size: -
D gene: -
CDR3 DNA: TGTGCCAGCAGCCAAGATCTTTACCGCTCCTACGAGCAGTACTTC
CDR3 protein: CASSQDLYRSYEQYF

J gene: TRBJ2-7
CDR3 length: 13
V gene: TRBV6-5
clone size: -
D gene: -
CDR3 DNA: TGTGCCAGCAGAAGGGACGCATCCTACGAGCAGTACTTC
CDR3 protein: CASRRDASYEQYF

J gene: TRBJ1-6
CDR3 length: 11
V gene: TRBV28
clone size: -
D gene: -
CDR3 DNA: TGTGCCAGCTCTCGGAATTCACCCCTCCACTTT
CDR3 protein: CASSRNSPLHF

J gene: TRBJ1-1
CDR3 length: 14
V gene: TRBV24-1
clone size: -
D gene: -
CDR3 DNA: TGTGCCACCAGTGATCGTGACAAAGACACTGAAGCTTTCTTT
CDR3 protein: CATSDRDKDTEAFF

J gene: TRBJ1-2
CDR3 length: 14
V gene: TRBV9
clone size: -
D gene: -
CDR3 DNA: TGTGCCAGCAGCGTAAGGGACGGTGACTATGGCTACACCTTC
CDR3 protein: CASSVRDGDYGYTF

J gene: TRBJ2-2
CDR3 length: 16
V gene: TRBV3-1/TRBV3-2
clone size: -
D gene: -
CDR3 DNA: TGTGCCAGCAGCTGGGTGGGTGAGACGAACACCGGGGAGCTGTTTTTT
CDR3 protein: CASSWVGETNTGELFF

J gene: TRBJ2-7
CDR3 length: 15
V gene: TRBV7-2
clone size: once
D gene: -
CDR3 DNA: TGTGCCAGCAGCTTAGAGAGGGGCATCTCCTACGAGCAGTACTTC
CDR3 protein: CASSLERGISYEQYF

J gene: TRBJ2-5
CDR3 length: 14
V gene: TRBV25-1
clone size: -
D gene: -
CDR3 DNA: TGTGCCAGCAGTGTAGTGGGCGGGGTGGAGACCCAGTACTTC
CDR3 protein: CASSVVGGVETQYF

J gene: TRBJ1-1
CDR3 length: 14
V gene: TRBV7-9
clone size: -
D gene: -
CDR3 DNA: TGTGCCAGCAGCTTAGGAGCAGGGAACACTGAAGCTTTCTTT
CDR3 protein: CASSLGAGNTEAFF

J gene: TRBJ1-3
CDR3 length: 15
V gene: TRBV9
clone size: -
D gene: -
CDR3 DNA: TGTGCCAGCAGCGTAGTCGGGGGCGAGGGAAACACCATATATTTT
CDR3 protein: CASSVVGGEGNTIYF

J gene: TRBJ2-6
CDR3 length: 15
V gene: TRBV7-3
clone size: -
D gene: -
CDR3 DNA: TGTGCCAGCAGCCAAGGAATCTCTGGGGCCAACGTCCTGACTTTC
CDR3 protein: CASSQGISGANVLTF

J gene: TRBJ2-5
CDR3 length: 15
V gene: TRBV18
clone size: once
D gene: TRBD1
CDR3 DNA: TGTGCCAGCTCACTATCCGGGACAGGGGAAGAGACCCAGTACTTC
CDR3 protein: CASSLSGTGEETQYF

J gene: TRBJ1-2
CDR3 length: 13
V gene: TRBV18
clone size: -
D gene: TRBD1
CDR3 DNA: TGTGCCAGCTCACCACAGGGGGCGCATGGCTACACCTTC
CDR3 protein: CASSPQGAHGYTF

J gene: TRBJ1-2
CDR3 length: 16
V gene: TRBV15
clone size: -
D gene: -
CDR3 DNA: TGTGCCACCAGCCTCGTAGTCGAGGGGTCGAACTATGGCTACACCTTC
CDR3 protein: CATSLVVEGSNYGYTF